The following is a T cell receptor beta chain sequence with its context. Its antigen remains undetermined. No much larger clone is present one base from it, and per-base qualities are unavailable. Library preparation used the immunoSEQ multiplex PCR assay. A mixture of 60 forward primers for TCR Vbeta segments and 13 reverse primers for TCR Jbeta segments was used in the multiplex PCR. The CDR3 region of rearranged TCR beta genes was amplified from genomic DNA by a multiplex PCR assay. On the Illumina HiSeq System, the amplified TCR beta libraries were sequenced as 87-base-pair reads. The published analysis was carried out like this. A later analysis tallied roughly 80 million unique TCR beta chains across the approximately 670 repertoires, and some 10 million of those chains were shared by two or more donors. Raw reads were error-corrected and collapsed into unique sequences with a nearest-neighbor algorithm that merged closely related sequences to remove PCR and sequencing errors. To assign V, D and J gene segments, CDR3 sequences were aligned to IMGT reference sequences. For a sequence to be retained, at least a six-nucleotide match to both a V gene segment and a J gene segment was required. Rearrangements were called productive when the CDR3 lacked stop codons and stayed in frame with V and J; all others were non-productive. Following IMGT convention, CDR3 was defined as the stretch from the second conserved V-encoded cysteine to the conserved J-encoded phenylalanine. In an earlier analysis of more than 550 of the donors, sequences lacking an unambiguous match to a single V gene segment were excluded. An earlier analysis of some 500 of the donors classified V segments as functional when productive rearrangements were above 56.7% and as segregating when the standard deviation between donors was above 5%. A statistical classification framework was built for diagnosing cytomegalovirus status from the catalog of TCR beta chain sequences. In a later analysis, TCR nucleotide sequences were compared against IMGT/GENE-DB human TR gene sequences so that V and J genes could be assigned. The TCRdist pipeline was used in a later analysis to assign CDR3 sequences and most-parsimonious VDJ recombination scenarios. A later analysis defined each TCR beta chain by its CDR3 amino acid sequence plus V-gene family, and excluded reads lacking a unique V-gene family. As a way to deal with suspected cross-contamination and a sequencing artifact, a later analysis dropped more than 500 nucleotide sequences that were highly shared and had low generation probability. A later analysis calculated a clonal expansion index for each public chain from normalized within-repertoire ranks of inferred template counts. In a later analysis, generation probabilities were computed using a VDJ recombination model fitted to out-of-frame rearrangements, and the results were checked against IGoR. A later analysis scored TCR-TCR, TCR-HLA and TCR-CMV co-occurrence with hypergeometric tests, applying a repertoire-size bias correction to TCR pairs. False discovery rates were estimated in a later analysis by permuting HLA or CMV assignments 20 times. In a later analysis, co-occurring TCRs were grouped using DBSCAN, with TCRdist sequence similarity added in when clustering inside HLA-allele-positive subsets. Co-occurrence clustering excluded repertoires with fewer than 30,000 or more than 120,000 public chains, plus five with anomalous nucleotide sharing. This immuneACCESS table, as held by TCRdb, lists in-frame sequences with V and J called but not all clones. Of the missing ones, under half trace to an unresolved V gene in checked studies; the others have no known cause. V, J and clone size were drawn from that table, and D and trimming were deduced from the DNA. For this sample there are under 120,000 clones; 70% to 85% appear just once. Over 3% of the sample belongs to the ten largest clones.

The cohort comprised under 700 healthy bone marrow donors. All cohort members were sampled while nominally healthy, although unrecorded immune exposures were likely present. The donor was CMV seronegative and was included in the group of 352 seronegative cohort members. A peripheral blood sample was collected from each donor, and TCR beta sequencing was performed on peripheral blood mononuclear cells. The Qiagen DNeasy Blood Extraction Kit was used to extract genomic DNA from the blood cell samples. This entry comes from a study of cytomegalovirus exposure and HLA in healthy donors (dated by TCRdb to between 2016 and 2019). As for the study more broadly: According to an earlier analysis of a few hundred of the donors, about 179 million T cells yielded 100 million or so unique TCR beta sequences and roughly 280 Gb of sequence data. A later analysis re-examined previously published TCR beta repertoires from 500 to 700 donors and added high-resolution HLA genotyping to investigate patterns of TCR occurrence. Among roughly 400 genotyped donors of the cohort, an average of around 250,000 unique TCR beta nucleotide sequences was sequenced per donor, of which about 20% were non-productive. An earlier analysis of 587 of the donors used high-throughput TCR beta sequencing to judge whether each TCR beta V gene segment behaved as functional or pseudogenic. All discovery cohort repertoires had been generated on a single sequencing platform. The study combined high-throughput TCR immunosequencing, statistical association of individual TCRs with disease status, and machine learning to predict cytomegalovirus infection status. The study used immunosequencing to profile the T cell repertoires of approximately 630 subjects and linked those repertoires to cytomegalovirus serostatus. In the later analysis, no new phenotypic data were used to find candidate immune exposures; instead, reliance was placed on TCR beta sequences and their occurrence across donors. A later genetic analysis took genome-wide SNP genotypes for about 65% of the 666 donors and used that subset as a discovery cohort. Alongside the repertoire data, information on donor age, sex, ethnicity and CMV serostatus was compiled. An early release that covered approximately 600 HLA-typed donors contained approximately 300 gigabases of sequencing data and 65 million to 100 million unique TCR sequences. Besides the first cohort of 500 to 700 subjects, a separate validation cohort made up of over 100 different subjects was used. Both class I and class II loci were covered by HLA typing, at four-digit resolution. The study aimed to test whether signatures of past pathogen exposure could be identified by cataloging public T cell receptors. A handful of DR-DQ haplotypes were handled as single units for association and clustering because linkage in the cohort was strong. Of the roughly 400 genotyped donors, 81% fell in the genetic ancestry cluster associated with self-reported Caucasian donors. The number of typed donors differed by locus: about 620-640 for A, B, C, DRB1 and DQB1; approximately 540 for DQA1; around 610 for DPA1; and some 430 for DPB1. Overall study results and their limits: Because counts were too low, some 17 rarely observed V segments, including chromosome 9 orphons, were left out of the earlier analysis of several hundred of the donors. In the study, around 160 TCR beta chains were listed as associated with cytomegalovirus. V-gene and J-gene trimming of TCR beta chains was associated with a missense DCLRE1C variant in a later genetic analysis, and the association was replicated in an independent cohort. Assigning TCR associations to individual alleles was difficult when HLA alleles, especially DR and DQ, strongly co-occurred. According to a later genetic analysis, donors in an Asian-associated ancestry cluster had fewer N-insertions in productive TCRs than the roughly 700-donor mean. In an earlier analysis of around 600 of the donors, most TCR beta V segments were observed in productive rearrangements about 87% or about 30% of the time, broadly matching IMGT annotations. Several of the top co-occurrence clusters appeared to be linked to parvovirus B19, influenza, CMV and Epstein-Barr virus, according to a later analysis. In a later analysis, HLA-associated TCR beta chains showed more clonal expansion and lower generation probabilities than non-associated chains that were equally common. According to the authors, the approach could potentially be generalized to other disease states and immunological phenotypes. The presence/absence analyses assumed that sequencing depth was roughly uniform across donors, and that assumption may not be true. HLA typing was unavailable for some donors at each locus, so association tests used only the typed subset. In vitro tests confirmed that a few of the cytomegalovirus-associated TCR beta chains recognize cytomegalovirus antigens. Most TCR sequences were observed very rarely across donors, whereas some public TCRs were present in many individuals. In a later analysis, TCR association rates were found to vary across HLA loci, with the most associated TCRs seen for DRB1 alleles and the fewest for HLA-C alleles. CMV serostatus was the only immune exposure information available for the cohort. The cohort was sequenced for TCR beta chains only, and without alpha or paired-chain data the features that could be detected were limited. A later analysis associated 15,000 or so TCR beta sequences with specific HLA alleles at a false discovery rate of 0.05. The sequencing pipeline was judged likely to have produced a cluster of highly shared sequence variants as a technical artifact. Correlated functional status among segregating V segments might reflect linkage disequilibrium, but an unknown experimental factor could not be ruled out. A further reported finding was that TCR beta sequences accurately predicted the HLA-A and HLA-B alleles for most subjects in the first cohort. Most CMV-associated TCR beta chains appeared to be HLA-restricted in a later analysis, and the HLA associations seemed to be driven largely by CMV exposure. Cytomegalovirus status was reported to be diagnosed by the classifier with high specificity and sensitivity in both the original and validation cohorts.

This clonotype originated in a woman aged 40 to 55 in good health and CMV-seronegative. What was sequenced was PBMCs.

The CDR3 has the sequence CAISEAGSTGSGPKNIQYF. The nucleotide sequence is given as TGTGCCATCAGTGAGGCCGGATCGACAGGGTCCGGGCCCAAAAACATTCAGTACTTC. This receptor chain uses TRBV10-3 and TRBJ2-4; TRBD1 matches 7 bases in the middle. The CDR3 contains 19 residues, cysteine and phenylalanine counted. Here the CDR3 DNA is all that survives: 57 bases in frame from base 1. V ends up 2 bases short and J 2 bases short, with an unmatched junction base count of 15. Sequences ENHRY (CDR1) and SYGVKD (CDR2) are obtained from the germline V gene.